The clone carrying this TCR beta chain was observed at least ten times. What it binds is unknown. Template material for amplifying TCR beta CDR3 regions consisted of RNA transcripts. Using the HTBI primer set, a first-round RT-PCR was run on the TCR CDR3. MiXCR, applied by TCRdb to the multiplex PCR reads, yields one record per CDR3 protein. The data hold approximately 300,000 distinct CDR3 sequences, with 15% to 20% observed a single time. The entry originates in a study of T cells in Graves' hyperthyroidism and ophthalmopathy. Across the whole study: At initial diagnosis, before any treatment had begun, peripheral blood was obtained.

Trimming took off 7 bases at V and 6 bases at J, with 12 bases between the two ends. Germline CDR1 and CDR2: LNHDA and SQIVND (reference sequence). The CDR3 length is 13 residues. In making diagnoses, clinical symptoms, serum thyroxine and TRAb, thyroid ultrasound and orbital computed tomography were all used. Study conclusions and caveats: Classification by a 13 V-J model distinguished ophthalmopathy from stable hyperthyroidism.

Sequences were obtained from blood. This rearrangement joins TRBV19 to TRBJ2-2; a possible D gene is TRBD1 (5 bases). The origin of this receptor is a woman aged 55-75 years with Graves' ophthalmopathy. The CDR3 nucleotides are TGTGCCAGTATATCAGGGTACGCCGGGGAGCTGTTTTTT. Translated, it gives CASISGYAGELFF.